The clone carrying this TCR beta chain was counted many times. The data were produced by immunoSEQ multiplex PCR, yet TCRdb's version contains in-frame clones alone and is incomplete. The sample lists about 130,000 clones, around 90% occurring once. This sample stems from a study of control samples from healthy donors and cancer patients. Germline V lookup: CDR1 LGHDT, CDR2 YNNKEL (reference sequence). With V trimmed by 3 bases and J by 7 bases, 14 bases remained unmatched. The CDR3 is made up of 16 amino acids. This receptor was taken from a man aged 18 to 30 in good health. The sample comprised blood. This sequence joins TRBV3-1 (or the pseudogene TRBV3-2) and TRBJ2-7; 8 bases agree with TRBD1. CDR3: CASSHFRDRSLWEQYV. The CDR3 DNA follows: TGTGCCAGCAGCCACTTCCGGGACAGGTCATTGTGGGAGCAGTACGTC.